This T cell receptor (beta chain) was identified in a study of T cells after yellow fever vaccination. Study background: Each low-cell-number fraction was prepared by means of SMART-Seq v4 Ultra Low Input.

This clonotype showed up many times. What it binds is not known. Study results and limitations: Booster sampling recovered most clones from primary vaccination (under 98% CD4, approximately 90% CD8).

5'RACE template switching generated TCR cDNA, adding a universal primer site and UMIs. TCRdb reanalysed the 5' RACE reads using MiXCR and keeps one entry per CDR3 protein. The top ten hold 11% to 15% of the sample, which has around 610,000 distinct CDR3 sequences, around an eighth seen once. CDR1 WSHSY and CDR2 SAAADI come from the germline V gene. This CDR3 has 13 amino acids. V shed 7 bases and J shed 2 bases, with 9 bases lying between them. The clonotype originates from a man aged 25 to 45 who received the YFV17D yellow fever vaccine. The J gene is TRBJ2-1, the V gene TRBV10-2, with D possibly matching TRBD1 (5 bases). The sample was PBMCs, taken on the day of the yellow fever booster vaccination. The CDR3 DNA is TGCGCCAGCACACAGGTAACCTACAATGAGCAGTTCTTC. This gives the protein CASTQVTYNEQFF.